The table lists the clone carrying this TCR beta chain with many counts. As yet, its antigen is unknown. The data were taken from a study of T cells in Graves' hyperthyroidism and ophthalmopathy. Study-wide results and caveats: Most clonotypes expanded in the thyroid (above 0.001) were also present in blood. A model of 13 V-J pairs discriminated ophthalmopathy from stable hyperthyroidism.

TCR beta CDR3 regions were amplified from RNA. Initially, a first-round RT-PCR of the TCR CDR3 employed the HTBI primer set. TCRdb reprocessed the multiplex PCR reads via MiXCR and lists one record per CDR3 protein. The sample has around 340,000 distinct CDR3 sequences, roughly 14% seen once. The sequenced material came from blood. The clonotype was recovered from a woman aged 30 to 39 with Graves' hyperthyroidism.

The CDR3 here is CASSYNSNYGYTF. The CDR3, as DNA: TGTGCCAGCAGTTACAACAGTAACTATGGCTACACCTTC. This rearrangement joins TRBV6-6 to TRBJ1-2; no clear D. The CDR3 has 13 amino acids. V lost 2 bases and J lost 1, with 5 bases in between. Germline CDR1 reads MNHNY; CDR2 reads SVGAGI (reference sequence).